Each of the 12 T cell receptor beta chains below was sequenced from the same sample in a study of T-cell memory formation after mild COVID-19. TCRdb itself ran the 5' RACE reads through MiXCR, one entry per CDR3 protein. The sample shows hundreds of thousands of distinct CDR3 sequences, roughly 17% of them seen only once. Sequencing used PBMCs or a T cell subset sorted from them (not recorded which). Receptors originate from an adult woman who had mild COVID-19 (a few samples of this study predate the infection). Cell type and time point are not known.

The V and J genes are TRBV3-1 and TRBJ1-2, with D possibly matching TRBD1 (6 bases). The CDR3 has 14 residues. The V and J ends lost 2 bases and 5 bases respectively, with 12 bases between them. The germline CDR1 and CDR2 sequences are LGHDT and YNNKEL (reference sequence). The CDR3 spells CASSQSRGRYGYTF. The CDR3 DNA is TGTGCCAGCAGCCAATCCAGGGGCAGGTATGGCTACACCTTC.

The chain links TRBV23-1 to TRBJ2-7, with 11 bases lining up with TRBD2. TRBV23-1 is recorded as an ORF, its role being uncertain. J lost 2 bases, V lost 7 bases, and 4 bases had no gene match. The CDR3 is 14 residues long. In nucleotides, the CDR3 is TGCGCCAGCAATGGGACTAGCGGTACCTACGAGCAGTACTTC. Its protein is CASNGTSGTYEQYF.

This clonotype was seen many times. The chain employs TRBV12-3 or TRBV12-4 and TRBJ2-1; D is undetermined. With 3 bases removed from V and 4 bases from J, the gap between germline ends came to 10 bases. This CDR3 comprises 14 residues. Here the CDR3 DNA reads TGTGCCAGCAGTTTGCAGCCGACATACAATGAGCAGTTCTTC. This sequence encodes CASSLQPTYNEQFF.

This clonotype has just a few counts. The chain links TRBV3-1 to TRBJ2-1; the D gene is possibly TRBD2 (6 bases). V was shortened by 4 bases and J by 3 bases, with 10 bases between the two germline ends. Germline CDR1 LGHDT, CDR2 YNNKEL (reference sequence). The CDR3 totals 14 residues. CDR3 nucleotide sequence: TGTGCCAGCAGCCGAACTAGCTTCTACAATGAGCAGTTCTTC. Its translation: CASSRTSFYNEQFF.

The rearrangement uses TRBV12-3 or TRBV12-4 and TRBJ2-3; tentative D call: TRBD1 (5 bases). The V gene lost 5 bases and the J gene lost 2 bases, with 11 bases spanning the gap. The CDR3 length is 14 residues. Here the CDR3 reads CASSLVGDTDTQYF. CDR3 DNA sequence: TGTGCCAGCAGTCTAGTAGGGGACACAGATACGCAGTATTTT.

V and J are TRBV5-1 and TRBJ1-4; a weak D match, TRBD1 (6 bases). Trimming left V 4 bases short and J 0 bases short, with 10 bases between. The CDR3 is made up of 15 amino acids. In germline, CDR1 is SGHRS, CDR2 YFSETQ. The CDR3 sequence: CASSPDSTTNEKLFF. In nucleotides, the CDR3 is TGCGCCAGCAGCCCGGACAGCACAACTAATGAAAAACTGTTTTTT.

This clonotype was counted only a few times. The chain has TRBV6-5 and TRBJ2-5, with 9 bases lining up with TRBD1. CDR3 length: 17 amino acids. Germline values: CDR1 MNHEY, CDR2 SVGAGI. V was clipped by 4 bases and J by 2 bases; unmatched bases: 11. The CDR3 sequence: CASSSPPGDRVQETQYF. The DNA for the CDR3 is TGTGCCAGCAGTTCCCCCCCAGGGGACAGGGTTCAAGAGACCCAGTACTTC.

This clonotype was seen a handful of times. The genes are TRBV6-2 or TRBV6-3 and TRBJ1-1, with D hard to call. This CDR3 is 13 amino acids long. Germline V CDR1 and CDR2: MNHEY, SVGEGT. V lost 4 bases and J lost 4, with 10 bases in between. CDR3 in DNA: TGTGCCAGCAGTTGGGCTTGGGCCACTGAAGCTTTCTTT. Translation gives CASSWAWATEAFF.

The rearrangement uses TRBV7-4 and TRBJ2-7, with D tentatively TRBD1 (6 bases). Trimming took 5 bases from V and 2 from J, leaving 16 bases between them. The CDR3 totals 15 residues. Per germline, CDR1 SGHVT and CDR2 SQSDAQ. The CDR3, as DNA: TGTGCCAGCAGCGTGCGACAGGTGCCGCCCTACGAGCAGTACTTC. This codes for CASSVRQVPPYEQYF.

This clonotype was picked up a small number of times. The chain recombines TRBV12-5 with TRBJ2-7, with D perhaps TRBD2 (6 bases). This CDR3 contains 17 residues. Germline V gene data show CDR1 as LGHNT and CDR2 as FRNRAP. Trimming took 0 bases from V and 1 from J, leaving 16 bases between them. The CDR3 reads CASGLVPRRAMSYEQYF. CDR3 sequence (DNA): TGTGCTAGTGGTTTGGTACCGAGGAGGGCAATGTCCTACGAGCAGTACTTC.

The rearrangement joins TRBV27 to TRBJ2-2; maybe TRBD2 (6 bases). CDR1 and CDR2 (germline): MNHEY, SMNVEV (reference sequence). V lost 6 bases, J lost 5 bases, and 10 bases lay in between. The CDR3 extends over 13 amino acids. CDR3 in DNA: TGTGCCAGCAGCTGGGACTTTACCGGGGAGCTGTTTTTT. Translated: CASSWDFTGELFF.

This clonotype has just a few counts. The gene calls are TRBV15 and TRBJ1-1; 8 positions match TRBD1. Germline CDR1 is LNHNV and CDR2 is YYDKDF (reference sequence). V was clipped by 5 bases and J by 5 bases; unmatched bases: 10. The CDR3 consists of 15 residues. CDR3 loop: CATSLPGGMGTEAFF. The CDR3 DNA reads TGTGCCACCAGCTTACCAGGGGGCATGGGTACTGAAGCTTTCTTT.